This T cell receptor beta chain is drawn from a study of blood T cell repertoires in COVID-19. Study summary: The study drew acute and convalescent COVID-19 samples from the United States, Italy and Spain. Sample material is recorded as cDNA or gDNA derived from T cells, B-cell-depleted T cells, or PBMCs.

J was trimmed by 0 bases and V by 3 bases; bases with no gene match: 7. CDR1 is SGHKS and CDR2 is YYEKEE in the germline V gene (reference sequence). The CDR3 extends over 16 amino acids. Original data processing: The authors estimated nucleated cell counts from reference gene primer amplification. Libraries were prepared by immunoSEQ multiplex PCR; TCRdb keeps only in-frame clonotypes and omits some of them. V and J calls and clone size are copied from that table; D and trimming were computed from the DNA. This sample yields under 150,000 clones, of which around 78% are seen a single time; 10% to 13% belongs to the top ten.

Sequencing was performed on peripheral blood. The clonotype comes from a human donor in a cohort sampled during active COVID-19. The chain has TRBV5-5 and TRBJ2-7, with TRBD2 matching over 9 bases. The CDR3 region is CASSWDGGGASYEQYF. As DNA, the CDR3 is TGTGCCAGCAGCTGGGACGGCGGGGGGGCCTCCTACGAGCAGTACTTC.